This T cell receptor (beta chain) came from a study of response to subunit inactivated influenza vaccine. The length of the CDR3 is 15 residues. Trimming removed 4 bases from V and 0 bases from J; junction bases left unmatched: 3. Germline V gene lookup returns CDR1 LGHNA and CDR2 YNFKEQ. MiXCR, run by TCRdb on the RT-PCR reads, gives a single entry per CDR3 protein. The table has hundreds of thousands of distinct CDR3 sequences, approximately 18% seen once. The sample was PBMCs from blood, taken about 5 days after vaccination. V is TRBV4-2 and J is TRBJ2-7; 10 nucleotides agree with TRBD1. This receptor was identified in a man in his fifties or sixties who received an inactivated influenza vaccine. Written as DNA, the CDR3 is TGTGCCAGCAGCCCGGGACAGGGGTTCTCCTACGAGCAGTACTTC. It is translated as CASSPGQGFSYEQYF.